These 26 T cell receptor beta chains were sequenced from one sample in a study of blood T cell repertoires in COVID-19. Profiled with immunoSEQ multiplex PCR; TCRdb holds only in-frame clones, not every one. There are tens of thousands of clones in the sample; under 85% occur only once, and under 35% lies in the top ten. Sequenced sample: peripheral blood. The receptors stem from a woman older than 75 with acute or convalescent COVID-19.

This chain uses TRBV6-2 or TRBV6-3 with TRBJ2-3; tentative D call: TRBD1 (5 bases). This CDR3 has 15 residues. V lost 5 bases and J 0 bases, leaving 12 bases between the germline ends. Germline CDR1 reads MNHEY; CDR2 reads SVGEGT. For the CDR3, the DNA is TGTGCCAGCAGTCAAAACAGGCTTAGCACAGATACGCAGTATTTT. It codes for CASSQNRLSTDTQYF.

For this clone: Mismatch with germline at one junction end may stem from a read error. This rearrangement joins TRBV5-1 to TRBJ2-5; D might be TRBD2 (5 bases). This CDR3 is built from 15 residues. CDR1 is SGHRS, CDR2 YFSETQ, per germline. CDR3 in DNA: TGCGCCAGCAGTTTGGTACCGGGAAGCCAAGAGACCCAGTACTTC. Its translation is CASSLVPGSQETQYF.

The chain uses TRBV7-2 and TRBJ2-2; 14 bases are a match to TRBD2. The CDR3 runs to 17 residues. Trimming took 3 bases from V and 0 from J; bases not matched to a gene: 0. Looked up from germline, CDR1 is SGHTA and CDR2 is FQGNSA. The DNA of the CDR3 is TGTGCCAGCAGCTTGGGACTAGCGGGAGCGAACACCGGGGAGCTGTTTTTT. Translating gives CASSLGLAGANTGELFF.

This clone was seen a few times. This chain connects TRBV30 to TRBJ2-3; D is ambiguous. The CDR3 has 12 residues. Germline loops: CDR1 GTSNPN, CDR2 SVGIG (reference sequence). Trimming took off 3 bases at V and 1 base at J, with 5 bases between the two ends. CDR3 DNA sequence: TGTGCCTGGAGCTTTGGCACAGATACGCAGTATTTT. Amino acid sequence: CAWSFGTDTQYF.

The chain carries TRBV3-1 (or the pseudogene TRBV3-2) and TRBJ2-3, with 8 bases matching TRBD2. With V trimmed by 6 bases and J by 0 bases, 5 bases remained unmatched. CDR1 is LGHDT and CDR2 is YNNKEL in the germline V gene (reference sequence). The CDR3 has 15 amino acids. CDR3 loop: CASRRAGESTDTQYF. The CDR3 DNA is TGTGCCAGCAGACGAGCGGGGGAGAGCACAGATACGCAGTATTTT.

This clone has only a few counts. The V and J genes are TRBV15 and TRBJ2-5; 10 bases line up with TRBD2. Trimming took 0 bases from V and 4 from J; bases not matched to a gene: 5. This CDR3 has 16 amino acids. Germline loops: CDR1 LNHNV, CDR2 YYDKDF (reference sequence). CDR3 DNA: TGTGCCACCAGCAGAGATAGGCTAGCGGGAGCAGAGACCCAGTACTTC. Translating it yields CATSRDRLAGAETQYF.

This clone appeared once. The gene calls are TRBV19 and TRBJ2-1; 11 bases are a match to TRBD2. Germline V CDR1 and CDR2: LNHDA, SQIVND (reference sequence). CDR3 length equals 15 residues. The junction had 8 bases not matched to a gene; V was cut back by 6 bases and J by 7 bases. CDR3 region: CASRATSGIRNEQFF. The DNA for the CDR3 is TGTGCCAGTAGGGCGACTAGCGGGATCCGGAATGAGCAGTTCTTC. The variable domain in full, completed from reference TRBV19 and TRBJ2-1, reads DGGITQSPKYLFRKEGQNVTLSCEQNLNHDAMYWYRQDPGQGLRLIYYSQIVNDFQKGDIAEGYSVSREKKESFPLTVTSAQKNPTAFYLCASRATSGIRNEQFFGPGTRLTVL.

This clone was detected only once. The J gene is TRBJ2-3, the V gene TRBV7-2; 8 bases map to TRBD2. Germline V gene lookup returns CDR1 SGHTA and CDR2 FQGNSA. The J segment lost 8 bases and the V segment lost 5 bases, leaving 12 bases of the junction unmatched. This CDR3 has 15 residues. The CDR3 here is CASSPSGYGSGTQYF. In DNA form, the CDR3 reads TGTGCCAGCAGCCCTAGCGGGTATGGCTCAGGTACGCAGTATTTT.

V usage is TRBV7-2 and J usage is TRBJ2-3; 7 bases fit TRBD2. In germline, CDR1 is SGHTA, CDR2 FQGNSA. The CDR3 loop spans 15 amino acids. The V segment lost 3 bases and the J segment 5 bases; nucleotides outside the gene matches: 8. In nucleotides, the CDR3 is TGTGCCAGCAGCTTTCTTGCGGGAGTAATAGATACGCAGTATTTT. Encoded protein: CASSFLAGVIDTQYF.

This chain links TRBV7-2 with TRBJ1-1; D gene uncertain. Germline lookup yields CDR1 SGHTA and CDR2 FQGNSA. Trimming left V 0 bases short and J 0 bases short, with 5 bases between. The CDR3 extends over 14 amino acids. The CDR3 DNA follows: TGTGCCAGCAGCTTAGCGCCAGTGAACACTGAAGCTTTCTTT. It specifies CASSLAPVNTEAFF.

V and J are TRBV28 and TRBJ2-5; TRBD1 is a possible D gene (5 bases). Germline V gene data show CDR1 as MDHEN and CDR2 as SYDVKM. CDR3 length equals 15 residues. The V gene lost 4 bases and the J gene lost 3 bases, with 15 bases spanning the gap. The DNA for the CDR3 is TGTGCCAGCAGTTCGGACAAGCTCAAAAAAGAGACCCAGTACTTC. It encodes CASSSDKLKKETQYF.

The chain combines TRBV12-3 or TRBV12-4 with TRBJ2-2, with D tentatively TRBD1 (6 bases). V was pared by 5 bases and J by 8 bases, with 6 bases between. The CDR3 runs 11 residues. CDR3 sequence (DNA): TGTGCCAGCAGTCAGGGGGGGGAGCTGTTTTTT. Translating gives CASSQGGELFF.

This chain's CDR3 is CASTQRGKGTSGMNEQFF. DNA of the CDR3: TGTGCCAGCACACAAAGAGGAAAAGGGACTAGCGGGATGAATGAGCAGTTCTTC. V usage is TRBV7-2 and J usage is TRBJ2-1; 13 bases agree with TRBD2. This CDR3 has 18 amino acids. The V gene's germline CDR1 is SGHTA and CDR2 FQGNSA. J was trimmed by 7 bases and V by 7 bases; bases with no gene match: 16.

This chain links TRBV28 with TRBJ2-7, with D possibly TRBD1 on 6 matching bases. Germline V gene lookup returns CDR1 MDHEN and CDR2 SYDVKM. CDR3 length equals 16 residues. The V end lost 4 bases, the J end lost 5 bases, and 21 bases lay between the germline ends. The CDR3 DNA is TGTGCCAGCAGTTCCCGCTATCACCAGGGGACGGACGAGCAGTACTTC. Amino acids: CASSSRYHQGTDEQYF.

In its sample, this clone was seen once. The rearrangement links TRBV5-1 to TRBJ2-1, with 14 nucleotides matching TRBD2. From germline, CDR1 is SGHRS and CDR2 YFSETQ. The CDR3 extends over 16 amino acids. With V trimmed by 3 bases and J by 3 bases, 2 bases remained unmatched. CDR3: CASSSGTSGSYNEQFF. CDR3 in DNA: TGCGCCAGCAGCTCCGGGACTAGCGGGAGCTACAATGAGCAGTTCTTC.

J is TRBJ1-5 and V is TRBV11-2; D is perhaps TRBD1 (6 bases). This CDR3 has 15 residues. Trimming stripped 4 bases from V and 2 bases from J, with 12 bases between. Germline V gene sequence: CDR1 SGHAT, CDR2 FQNNGV. CDR3 loop: CASSSAGARNQPQHF. The CDR3, as DNA: TGTGCCAGCAGCTCAGCGGGGGCCCGCAATCAGCCCCAGCATTTT.

CDR3 DNA: TGTGCCAGCAGAATGGGGCGGCATCAGCCCCAGCATTTT. Amino acids: CASRMGRHQPQHF. The chain carries TRBV19 and TRBJ1-5, with a weak D call TRBD1 (5 bases). The germline V and J ends were trimmed by 9 bases and 5 bases, with 14 bases remaining between them. The CDR3 has 13 residues. CDR1 and CDR2 (germline): LNHDA, SQIVND (reference sequence). Using reference TRBV19 and TRBJ1-5 for the parts outside the CDR3, the full variable domain is DGGITQSPKYLFRKEGQNVTLSCEQNLNHDAMYWYRQDPGQGLRLIYYSQIVNDFQKGDIAEGYSVSREKKESFPLTVTSAQKNPTAFYLCASRMGRHQPQHFGDGTRLSIL.

The rearrangement joins TRBV29-1 to TRBJ1-1; no clear D gene. The ends were cut back, 7 bases at V and 2 bases at J, with 5 bases in the middle. The CDR3 loop spans 10 amino acids. Germline V gene sequence: CDR1 SQVTM, CDR2 ANQGSEA. The CDR3 nucleotides read TGCAGCGGTTCAAACACTGAAGCTTTCTTT. Its protein is CSGSNTEAFF.

This chain links TRBV7-6 with TRBJ2-1, with TRBD2 matching 9 bases. CDR1 and CDR2 (germline): SGHVS, FNYEAQ. Unmatched junction bases numbered 7, after V lost 1 base and J lost 0 bases. This CDR3 spans 18 amino acids. The CDR3 reads CASSLGLAVTSSYNEQFF. CDR3 coding DNA: TGTGCCAGCAGCTTAGGACTAGCGGTAACGAGCTCCTACAATGAGCAGTTCTTC.

This clone was seen only a few times. V is TRBV21-1 and J is TRBJ2-2; the D call in the table, TRBD2, was not verified against the DNA. TRBV21-1 is listed as a pseudogene. The CDR3 totals 16 residues. CDR3 nucleotides: TGTGCCAGCAGCGGAAAGGGAGCTGCGAACACCGGGGAGCTGTTTTTT. This encodes CASSGKGAANTGELFF.

The chain joins TRBV3-1 (or the pseudogene TRBV3-2) to TRBJ1-5; unclear D gene. The V end lost 4 bases, the J end lost 4 bases, and 11 bases lay between the germline ends. CDR1 is LGHDT, CDR2 YNNKEL, per germline (reference sequence). The CDR3 covers 14 residues. The CDR3 region is CASSPDGENQPQHF. DNA of the CDR3: TGTGCCAGCAGCCCGGACGGGGAGAATCAGCCCCAGCATTTT.

J is TRBJ2-1 and V is TRBV5-1; TRBD1 agrees at 8 bases. This CDR3 has 16 amino acids. With V trimmed by 2 bases and J by 6 bases, 10 bases remained unmatched. Germline V CDR1 and CDR2: SGHRS, YFSETQ. The DNA of the CDR3 is TGCGCCAGCAGCTTCGGATGGGGAGACAGGGGCAATGAGCAGTTCTTC. It encodes CASSFGWGDRGNEQFF.

The chain recombines TRBV4-1 with TRBJ2-1; D not resolved. Trimming left V 0 bases short and J 0 bases short, with 6 bases between. Germline CDR1 and CDR2: MGHRA and YSYEKL. The CDR3 contains 15 residues. The CDR3 sequence is CASSQDNYSYNEQFF. CDR3 DNA sequence: TGCGCCAGCAGCCAAGATAATTACTCCTACAATGAGCAGTTCTTC.

This chain links TRBV24-1 with TRBJ1-2; TRBD1 aligns across 8 bases. The CDR3 is 15 amino acids. Germline V gene data show CDR1 as KGHDR and CDR2 as SFDVKD. V dropped 2 bases and J dropped 3; count of bases not matched to a gene: 4. The CDR3 coding sequence is TGTGCCACCAGTGATTCTCAGGGGGCGGACTATGGCTACACCTTC. Encoded protein: CATSDSQGADYGYTF.

The chain is built from TRBV7-2 and TRBJ1-1; tentatively, D is TRBD1 (5 bases). Germline values: CDR1 SGHTA, CDR2 FQGNSA. The CDR3 consists of 14 residues. V was trimmed by 10 bases and J by 6 bases, leaving 21 bases between them. DNA for the CDR3: TGTGCCACCCTACCGTCAAGGGGAAACGCTGAAGCTTTCTTT. It yields the protein CATLPSRGNAEAFF.

The sample holds one count of this clone. This rearrangement joins TRBV10-3 to TRBJ1-2; 9 bases are a match to TRBD1. V was clipped by 2 bases and J by 6 bases; unmatched bases: 10. The CDR3 runs 16 residues. Germline-derived CDR1 and CDR2 are ENHRY and SYGVKD. CDR3 in amino acids: CAISELRTGEEDGYTF. DNA for the CDR3: TGTGCCATCAGTGAGCTAAGGACAGGGGAAGAGGATGGCTACACCTTC.